This T cell receptor beta chain was sequenced in a study of blood T cell repertoires in COVID-19. Study details: COVID-19 samples, acute and convalescent, were from the United States, Italy and Spain. T cells, B-cell-depleted T cells, or PBMCs supplied cDNA or gDNA.

TCRdb's table, derived via immunoSEQ multiplex PCR, lists solely in-frame clones and lacks some. This table holds 290,000 or so clones, 85% to 90% found once. With 5 bases clipped from V and 5 bases from J, the junction kept 8 bases outside the gene matches. Germline assignment: CDR1 SGHRS and CDR2 YFSETQ. The CDR3 is made up of 16 amino acids. Material for sequencing was PBMCs or T cells enriched from blood (not recorded which). The receptor's source is a woman aged 18 to 35 with acute COVID-19. The J gene is TRBJ2-3, the V gene TRBV5-1; 13 bases line up with TRBD2. CDR3 nucleotides: TGCGCCAGCAGATCCGGACTAGCGGGGGAGGGAGATACGCAGTATTTT. As protein: CASRSGLAGEGDTQYF.